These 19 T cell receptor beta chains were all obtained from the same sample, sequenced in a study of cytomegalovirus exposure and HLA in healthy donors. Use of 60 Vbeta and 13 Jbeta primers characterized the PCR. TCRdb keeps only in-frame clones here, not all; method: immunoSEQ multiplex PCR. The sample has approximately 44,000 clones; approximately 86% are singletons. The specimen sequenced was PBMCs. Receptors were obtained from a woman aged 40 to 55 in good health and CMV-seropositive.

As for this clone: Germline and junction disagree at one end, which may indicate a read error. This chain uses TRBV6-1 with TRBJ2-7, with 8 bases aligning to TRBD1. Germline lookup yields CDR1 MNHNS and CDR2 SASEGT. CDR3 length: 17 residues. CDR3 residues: CASGEVFSRTGPYEQYF. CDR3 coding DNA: TGTGCCAGCGGTGAAGTTTTCTCGAGGACAGGGCCCTACGAGCAGTACTTC.

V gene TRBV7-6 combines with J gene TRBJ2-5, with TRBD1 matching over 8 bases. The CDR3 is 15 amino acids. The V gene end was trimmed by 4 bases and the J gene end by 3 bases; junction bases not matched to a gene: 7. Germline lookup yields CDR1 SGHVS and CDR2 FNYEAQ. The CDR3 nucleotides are TGTGCCAGCAGCTCTGCCGGGACAGGTGAAGAGACCCAGTACTTC. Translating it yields CASSSAGTGEETQYF.

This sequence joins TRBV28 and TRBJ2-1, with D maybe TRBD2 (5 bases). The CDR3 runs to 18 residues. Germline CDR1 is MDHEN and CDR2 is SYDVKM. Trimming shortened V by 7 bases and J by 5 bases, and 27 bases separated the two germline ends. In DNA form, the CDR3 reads TGTGCCAGCAATTGGGTTCTTCGTGCGGGCCGCGTGAACAATGAGCAGTTCTTC. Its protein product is CASNWVLRAGRVNNEQFF. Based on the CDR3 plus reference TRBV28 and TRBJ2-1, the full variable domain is DVKVTQSSRYLVKRTGEKVFLECVQDMDHENMFWYRQDPGLGLRLIYFSYDVKMKEKGDIPEGYSVSREKKERFSLILESASTNQTSMYLCASNWVLRAGRVNNEQFFGPGTRLTVL.

CDR3 amino acids: CASRRTSGPTGEQYF. CDR3 bases: TGTGCCAGCAGGCGGACTAGCGGGCCCACAGGGGAGCAGTACTTC. V usage is TRBV27 and J usage is TRBJ2-7, with 11 bases fitting TRBD2. The CDR3 consists of 15 residues. Losses at the gene ends were 6 bases for V and 7 bases for J; bases not matched to a gene: 11. Germline CDR1 reads MNHEY; CDR2 reads SMNVEV (reference sequence).

In nucleotides, the CDR3 is TGTGCCAGCTGGGACAGGGGAAGCAATCAGCCCCAGCATTTT. Its translation is CASWDRGSNQPQHF. This chain connects TRBV19 to TRBJ1-5; 10 bases are a match to TRBD1. After removal of 9 bases from V and 1 base from J, the junction contained 3 bases not matched to a gene. The CDR3 has 14 residues. The V gene's germline CDR1 is LNHDA and CDR2 SQIVND (reference sequence). The variable domain in full, with the rest retrieved from reference TRBV19 and TRBJ1-5, is DGGITQSPKYLFRKEGQNVTLSCEQNLNHDAMYWYRQDPGQGLRLIYYSQIVNDFQKGDIAEGYSVSREKKESFPLTVTSAQKNPTAFYLCASWDRGSNQPQHFGDGTRLSIL.

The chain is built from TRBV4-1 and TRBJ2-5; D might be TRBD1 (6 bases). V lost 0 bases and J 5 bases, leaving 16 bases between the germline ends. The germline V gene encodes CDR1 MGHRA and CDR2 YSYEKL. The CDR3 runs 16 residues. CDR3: CASSQDLVRGWETQYF. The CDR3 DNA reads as TGCGCCAGCAGCCAAGATCTTGTCAGGGGCTGGGAGACCCAGTACTTC.

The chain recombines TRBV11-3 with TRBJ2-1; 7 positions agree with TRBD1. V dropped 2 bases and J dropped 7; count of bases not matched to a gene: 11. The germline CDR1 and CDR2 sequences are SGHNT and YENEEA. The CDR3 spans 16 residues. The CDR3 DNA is TGTGCCAGCAGCTTAAAGGGGACAGTTTCGTGGAATGAGCAGTTCTTC. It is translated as CASSLKGTVSWNEQFF.

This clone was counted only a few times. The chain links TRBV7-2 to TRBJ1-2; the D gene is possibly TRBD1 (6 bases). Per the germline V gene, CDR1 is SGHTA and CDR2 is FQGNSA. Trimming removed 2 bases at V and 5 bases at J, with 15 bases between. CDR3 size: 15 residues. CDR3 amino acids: CASSLNGGPGYGYTF. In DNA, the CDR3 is TGTGCCAGCAGCTTAAACGGGGGGCCGGGGTATGGCTACACCTTC. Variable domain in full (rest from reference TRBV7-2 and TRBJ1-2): GAGVSQSPSNKVTEKGKDVELRCDPISGHTALYWYRQSLGQGLEFLIYFQGNSAPDKSGLPSDRFSAERTGGSVSTLTIQRTQQEDSAVYLCASSLNGGPGYGYTFGSGTRLTVV.

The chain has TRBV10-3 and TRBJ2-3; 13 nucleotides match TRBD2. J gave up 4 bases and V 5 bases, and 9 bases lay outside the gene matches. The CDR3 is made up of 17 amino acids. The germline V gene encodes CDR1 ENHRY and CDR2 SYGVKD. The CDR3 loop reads CAISFSGTSGGADTQYF. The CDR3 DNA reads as TGTGCCATCAGTTTCTCGGGAACTAGCGGGGGGGCAGATACGCAGTATTTT.

The chain's CDR3 is CASSFWVRDNEQFF. As DNA, the CDR3 is TGTGCCAGCAGCTTTTGGGTTCGGGACAATGAGCAGTTCTTC. The chain uses TRBV7-2 and TRBJ2-1; no clear D. In germline, CDR1 is SGHTA, CDR2 FQGNSA. Trimming took 3 bases from V and 5 from J, leaving 11 bases between them. The CDR3 has 14 residues.

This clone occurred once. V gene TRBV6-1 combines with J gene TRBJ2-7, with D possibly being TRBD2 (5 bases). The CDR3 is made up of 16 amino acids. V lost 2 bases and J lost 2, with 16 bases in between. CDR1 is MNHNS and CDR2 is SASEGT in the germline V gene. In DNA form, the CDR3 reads TGTGCCAGCAGTGAAATAAACGGGATGCGGCCCTACGAGCAGTACTTC. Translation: CASSEINGMRPYEQYF.

CDR3 coding DNA: TGTGCCAGCAGCTTGTTACTAGCGGGGACCGGGGAGCTGTTTTTT. Translating gives CASSLLLAGTGELFF. The rearrangement uses TRBV7-2 and TRBJ2-2; 10 bases fit TRBD2. V was clipped by 3 bases and J by 5 bases; unmatched bases: 3. Germline V CDR1 and CDR2: SGHTA, FQGNSA. CDR3 length: 15 amino acids.

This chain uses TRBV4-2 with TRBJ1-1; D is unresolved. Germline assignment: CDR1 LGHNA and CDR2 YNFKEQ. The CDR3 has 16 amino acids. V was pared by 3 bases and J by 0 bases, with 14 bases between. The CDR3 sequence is CASSQGRMSMNTEAFF. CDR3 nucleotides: TGTGCCAGCAGCCAGGGCCGAATGAGCATGAACACTGAAGCTTTCTTT.

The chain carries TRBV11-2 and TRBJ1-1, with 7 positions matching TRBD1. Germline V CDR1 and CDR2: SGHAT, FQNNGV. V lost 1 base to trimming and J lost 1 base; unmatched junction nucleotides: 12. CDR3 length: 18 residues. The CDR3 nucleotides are TGTGCCAGCAGCTTAGCATTAATCAGGGGGAGAGGGAACACTGAAGCTTTCTTT. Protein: CASSLALIRGRGNTEAFF.

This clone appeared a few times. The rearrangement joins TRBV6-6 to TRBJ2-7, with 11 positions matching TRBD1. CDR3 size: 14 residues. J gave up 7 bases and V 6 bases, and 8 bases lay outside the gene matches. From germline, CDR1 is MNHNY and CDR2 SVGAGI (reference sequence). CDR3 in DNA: TGTGCCAGCAGACGCCTGGGACAGGGGGAAGAGCAGTACTTC. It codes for CASRRLGQGEEQYF.

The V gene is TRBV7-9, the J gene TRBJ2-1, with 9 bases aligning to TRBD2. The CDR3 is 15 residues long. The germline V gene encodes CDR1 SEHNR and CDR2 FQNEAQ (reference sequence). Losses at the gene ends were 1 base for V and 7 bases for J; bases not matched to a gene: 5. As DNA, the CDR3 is TGTGCCAGCAGCTTAGGGAGCGGGAGGTTGAATGAGCAGTTCTTC. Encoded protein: CASSLGSGRLNEQFF.

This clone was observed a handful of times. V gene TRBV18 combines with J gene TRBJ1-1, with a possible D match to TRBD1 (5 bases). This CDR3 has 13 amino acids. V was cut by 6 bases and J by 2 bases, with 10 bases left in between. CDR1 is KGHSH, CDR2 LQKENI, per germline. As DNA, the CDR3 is TGTGCCAGCTCCAAGGACACAAACACTGAAGCTTTCTTT. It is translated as CASSKDTNTEAFF.

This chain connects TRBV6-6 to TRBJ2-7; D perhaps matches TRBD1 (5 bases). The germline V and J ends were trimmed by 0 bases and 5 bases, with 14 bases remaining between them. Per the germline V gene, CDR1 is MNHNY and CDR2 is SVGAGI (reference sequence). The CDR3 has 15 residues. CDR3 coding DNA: TGTGCCAGCAGTTACTCGCCGGACACAGGCCACGAGCAGTACTTC. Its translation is CASSYSPDTGHEQYF.

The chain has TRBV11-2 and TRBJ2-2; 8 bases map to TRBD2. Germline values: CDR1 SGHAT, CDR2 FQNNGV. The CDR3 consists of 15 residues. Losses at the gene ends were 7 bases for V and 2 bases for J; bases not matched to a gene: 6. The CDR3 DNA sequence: TGTGCCAGCATATTAACTAGCGGAAACACCGGGGAGCTGTTTTTT. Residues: CASILTSGNTGELFF.